The clone carrying this TCR beta chain was seen a few times. The repertoire was sequenced with immunoSEQ multiplex PCR; TCRdb's copy has only in-frame clones and lacks some. This table holds 120,000 to 150,000 clones, around 79% found once. These data belong to a study of blood T cell repertoires in COVID-19. Study information: The samples span acute and convalescent COVID-19 from the United States, Italy and Spain.

The germline V gene encodes CDR1 LGHDT and CDR2 YNNKEL (reference sequence). This CDR3 region has 13 residues. V was clipped by 0 bases and J by 13 bases, with 15 bases between them. The source of this sequence is a man in his 60s with acute or convalescent COVID-19. Sequencing was performed on peripheral blood. The chain uses TRBV3-1 (or the pseudogene TRBV3-2) and TRBJ2-5, with D perhaps TRBD2 (7 bases). The CDR3 spells CASSQDPRGGLYF. DNA for the CDR3: TGTGCCAGCAGCCAAGATCCGCGCGGGGGCCTGTACTTC.